This T cell receptor beta chain was profiled in a study of vaccination effects on CD4 cells after COVID-19. TCRdb's copy holds only in-frame clones and misses some; the assay was immunoSEQ multiplex PCR. The sample records approximately 82,000 clones, roughly 72% being singletons. Turning to this clone: The antigen is unknown.

Study-wide results and caveats: Clones induced by infection and by vaccine showed marked clonal contraction late after vaccination.

Sequencing was preceded by expansion of antigen-specific CD4+ T cells with viral peptide pools in the ViraFEST assay. Subsequent to a culture period of nine to ten days, CD4+ T cells were isolated. Researchers reported culturing 2 million to 2.5 million PBMC in each well, adding approximately 10 IU/ml IL-2 and 10 ug/ml peptides. The input for sequencing was CD4+ T cells from PBMCs cultured with HCoV-229E spike peptides, taken before COVID-19 vaccination. The clonotype originates from a human donor who received a COVID-19 vaccine.

The CDR3 sequence: CASNDRKRQPQHF. Written as DNA, the CDR3 is TGTGCCAGTAATGACAGAAAAAGACAGCCCCAGCATTTT. This chain links TRBV19 with TRBJ1-5; TRBD1 is a possible D gene (5 bases). With 7 bases removed from V and 7 bases from J, the gap between germline ends came to 14 bases. The CDR3 is 13 amino acids. Germline V CDR1 and CDR2: LNHDA, SQIVND (reference sequence).